This passage covers 12 T cell receptor beta chains from one sample sequenced in a study of T cells after somatic rescue of genetic block. Method: immunoSEQ multiplex PCR; TCRdb's copy keeps in-frame clones and lacks some. The sample carries 50,000 to 60,000 clones, 96% recorded once. Sequencing input: peripheral blood mononuclear cells (PBMCs). The receptors come from a child under two years old.

This clone was observed once. The chain couples TRBV6-5 to TRBJ2-1, with a tentative D call TRBD2 (5 bases). The CDR3 runs 14 residues. The ends were cut back, 6 bases at V and 7 bases at J, with 16 bases in the middle. Looked up from germline, CDR1 is MNHEY and CDR2 is SVGAGI. The CDR3 spells CASRPLVRGNEQFF. The CDR3 nucleotides read TGTGCCAGCAGACCACTAGTACGAGGGAATGAGCAGTTCTTC.

V gene TRBV2 combines with J gene TRBJ1-5; D gene uncertain. Per germline, CDR1 SNHLY and CDR2 FYNNEI. The CDR3 consists of 14 residues. Trimming cost V 6 bases and J 3 bases, with 12 bases left between them. The DNA for the CDR3 is TGTGCCAGCAGAATTGAGGGTCCCAATCAGCCCCAGCATTTT. It encodes CASRIEGPNQPQHF.

The CDR3 bases are TGTGCCAGCAGCTTAGGGACAGGGGGCTATGGCTACACCTTC. This encodes CASSLGTGGYGYTF. The chain has TRBV11-2 and TRBJ1-2; 10 positions agree with TRBD1. CDR3 length: 14 amino acids. Germline values: CDR1 SGHAT, CDR2 FQNNGV. With V trimmed by 1 base and J by 4 bases, 0 bases remained unmatched.

The chain combines TRBV14 with TRBJ1-6; 8 bases map to TRBD1. The CDR3 runs to 13 residues. CDR1 and CDR2 from the germline V gene are SGHDN and FVKESK. J lost 7 bases, V lost 4 bases, and 0 bases had no gene match. The CDR3 region has the DNA TGTGCCAGCAGCCGGACAGGGAATTCACCCCTCCACTTT. Amino acid sequence: CASSRTGNSPLHF.

The chain combines TRBV20-1 with TRBJ2-3, with D unclear. The CDR3 covers 11 residues. Germline assignment: CDR1 DFQATT and CDR2 SNEGSKA (reference sequence). The V and J ends lost 1 base and 1 base respectively, with 0 bases between them. The CDR3 loop reads CSARGTDTQYF. The CDR3 DNA follows: TGCAGTGCTAGAGGCACAGATACGCAGTATTTT.

The chain is built from TRBV5-6 and TRBJ2-7; the match to TRBD1 covers 7 bases. CDR3 length: 14 residues. The germline V gene has CDR1 SGHDT and CDR2 YYEEEE. V was clipped by 4 bases and J by 7 bases; unmatched bases: 11. The chain's CDR3 is CASSRHRGLIEQYF. CDR3 nucleotides: TGTGCCAGCAGCAGACACAGGGGTCTCATAGAGCAGTACTTC.

DNA of the CDR3: TGCGCCAGCAGCTTGGTATCCGGCAACACTGAAGCTTTCTTT. As protein: CASSLVSGNTEAFF. The chain combines TRBV5-1 with TRBJ1-1, with no clear D. Germline V gene sequence: CDR1 SGHRS, CDR2 YFSETQ. V gave up 0 bases and J gave up 2 bases, with 8 bases separating them. CDR3 size: 14 residues.

The chain employs TRBV7-6 and TRBJ1-4, with 9 positions matching TRBD1. Germline CDR1 and CDR2: SGHVS and FNYEAQ. The CDR3 is 16 residues long. V gave up 5 bases and J gave up 0 bases; unmatched junction bases: 4. The CDR3 spells CASSRDRAATNEKLFF. CDR3 DNA: TGTGCCAGCAGCCGGGACAGGGCCGCAACTAATGAAAAACTGTTTTTT.

This rearrangement joins TRBV30 to TRBJ1-2; D unresolved. Per germline, CDR1 GTSNPN and CDR2 SVGIG (reference sequence). This CDR3 is 14 amino acids long. Trimming pared 4 bases from V and 4 bases from J, leaving 16 bases between. CDR3 in amino acids: CAWNLLGVGYGYTF. The CDR3 DNA reads TGTGCCTGGAACCTCCTAGGCGTTGGCTATGGCTACACCTTC.

The V and J genes are TRBV29-1 and TRBJ2-3, with 9 nucleotides matching TRBD1. CDR3 size: 15 residues. CDR1 and CDR2 from the germline V gene are SQVTM and ANQGSEA. V gave up 6 bases and J gave up 4 bases; unmatched junction bases: 11. The CDR3 loop reads CSVQSGTGSADTQYF. The CDR3 nucleotides are TGCAGCGTCCAAAGCGGGACAGGGAGCGCAGATACGCAGTATTTT.

The chain is built from TRBV2 and TRBJ1-1; D is ambiguous. The V gene's germline CDR1 is SNHLY and CDR2 FYNNEI. The V gene lost 6 bases and the J gene lost 8 bases, with 13 bases spanning the gap. CDR3 length equals 12 residues. The CDR3 DNA reads as TGTGCCAGCAGGCCTAGCCTGGGAGAAGCTTTCTTT. It yields the protein CASRPSLGEAFF.

The rearrangement joins TRBV23-1 to TRBJ1-5; D possibly corresponds to TRBD1 (5 bases). TRBV23-1 is known as an ORF, though its function is uncertain. This CDR3 is 11 amino acids long. V lost 8 bases and J 8 bases, leaving 10 bases between the germline ends. The CDR3 DNA reads as TGCGCCAGCTTGGAAGGGGAGCCCCAGCATTTT. This encodes CASLEGEPQHF.